This T cell receptor (beta chain) was captured in a study of T-cell reconstitution after alpha-beta-depleted transplantation in children. Germline V gene data show CDR1 as LNHNV and CDR2 as YYDKDF (reference sequence). The CDR3 is made up of 16 amino acids. The ends lost 1 base at V and 3 bases at J; junction bases unmatched: 5. There are a few counts of this clonotype. Preparation of the TCRbeta library used unique molecular identifiers. TCRdb analysed the PCR reads with MiXCR anew, one entry per CDR3 protein. The sample gives 540,000 or so distinct CDR3 sequences, roughly 24% of which show up once; around 14% is in the top ten.

The input for sequencing was PBMCs, mostly from graft donor cells, taken 360 days after TCRalphabeta/CD19-depleted stem cell transplant. This clonotype originated in a boy younger than two who had a stem cell transplant for acute myeloid leukemia, so the T cells may come from the graft donor. V usage is TRBV15 and J usage is TRBJ2-1; 8 bases fit TRBD1. This CDR3 reads CATSRAGTGHYNEQFF. CDR3 coding DNA: TGTGCCACCAGCAGAGCCGGGACAGGCCACTACAATGAGCAGTTCTTC.